This T cell receptor (beta chain) was retrieved from a study of somatic mutations in cytotoxic T cells in rheumatoid arthritis. Study at large: Patient blood, which was peripheral blood collected as 30 ml EDTA, was drawn right after diagnosis and before any treatment started.

Method: immunoSEQ multiplex PCR; TCRdb's copy keeps in-frame clones and lacks some. Among around 20,000 clones, about two thirds were seen once, and the ten largest hold more than 15%. This CDR3 has 16 residues. V shed 0 bases and J shed 0 bases, with 12 bases lying between them. In germline, CDR1 is SGHAT, CDR2 FQNNGV. The sequenced material came from CD8+ T cells sorted from blood. This rearrangement joins TRBV11-2 to TRBJ2-7; D gene uncertain. The receptor's source is an adult with rheumatoid arthritis. CDR3 amino acids: CASSLDISGVSYEQYF. As DNA, the CDR3 is TGTGCCAGCAGCTTAGACATTAGTGGGGTCTCCTACGAGCAGTACTTC.